Listed below are T cell receptor beta chains from one sample, sequenced in a study of breast tumors, draining lymph nodes, adjacent tissues. TCRdb ran MiXCR on the multiplex PCR reads and lists one entry per CDR3 protein. The sample lists around 110,000 distinct CDR3 sequences, roughly 29% seen once, with approximately 5% in the top ten. The sequenced sample was axillary lymph node tissue. Every receptor here comes from a female donor with breast cancer. Some clones in this sample may be carry-over from other donors' samples. The CDR3 runs from the conserved cysteine through the conserved F or W. D genes are given only for firm matches. Where a row states a size, it is once, few, many or the class of an expanded clone; other rows omit it.

many	.	TRBV29-1	11	TRBJ2-7	CSVVGVGEQYF	TGCAGCGTTGTAGGGGTCGGCGAGCAGTACTTC
many	TRBD2	TRBV18	16	TRBJ2-7	CASSPVEGLAKHEQYF	TGTGCCAGCTCACCGGTAGAAGGACTAGCCAAACACGAGCAGTACTTC
many	TRBD1	TRBV5-6	19	TRBJ2-7	CASSGTGTYQTGGSYEQYF	TGTGCCAGCAGCGGAACCGGGACATACCAAACAGGGGGCTCCTACGAGCAGTACTTC
many	.	TRBV29-1	12	TRBJ1-4	CSVVEGNEKLFF	TGCAGCGTTGTCGAGGGGAATGAAAAACTGTTTTTT
few	.	TRBV6-5	14	TRBJ1-1	CASSRQTDYTEAFF	TGTGCCAGCAGTCGACAAACGGATTATACTGAAGCTTTCTTT
many	TRBD1	TRBV20-1	14	TRBJ1-5	CSAVPGQGAQPQHF	TGCAGTGCTGTGCCGGGACAGGGAGCTCAGCCCCAGCATTTT
many	TRBD2	TRBV20-1	15	TRBJ2-7	CSASGGSGSLYEQYF	TGCAGTGCTAGTGGGGGGAGCGGGAGTCTGTACGAGCAGTACTTC
many	.	TRBV3-1	17	TRBJ2-7	CASSQARGTTRGYEQYF	TGTGCCAGCAGCCAGGCTCGAGGAACTACAAGGGGCTACGAGCAGTACTTC
few	.	TRBV10-3	15	TRBJ1-1	CAIRMESGRVTEAFF	TGTGCCATCAGAATGGAGTCGGGGCGAGTGACTGAAGCTTTCTTT
many	TRBD2	TRBV9	16	TRBJ2-2	CASSTNSGGNTGELFF	TGTGCCAGCAGTACCAATAGCGGGGGCAACACCGGGGAGCTGTTTTTT
many	.	TRBV27	14	TRBJ1-4	CASSLSQTNEKLFF	TGTGCCAGCAGTTTATCCCAAACTAATGAAAAACTGTTTTTT
few	TRBD1	TRBV20-1	14	TRBJ1-2	CSAIGQGESYGYTF	TGCAGTGCTATAGGACAGGGGGAGAGCTATGGCTACACCTTC
.	TRBD1	TRBV6-5	16	TRBJ1-6	CASSYFKGQANSPLHF	TGTGCCAGCAGTTACTTCAAAGGACAGGCGAATTCACCCCTCCACTTT
.	.	TRBV9	13	TRBJ1-5	CASSVDWNQPQHF	TGTGCCAGCAGCGTAGATTGGAATCAGCCCCAGCATTTT
many	.	TRBV12-3/TRBV12-4	13	TRBJ1-1	CASTQVTNTEAFF	TGTGCCAGCACCCAGGTTACGAACACTGAAGCTTTCTTT
many	.	TRBV14	13	TRBJ1-2	CASSQEGNYGYTF	TGTGCCAGCAGCCAAGAGGGCAATTACGGCTACACCTTC
many	.	TRBV7-2	15	TRBJ2-7	CASSYMGVGNYEQYF	TGTGCCAGCAGCTACATGGGGGTCGGGAACTACGAGCAGTACTTC
many	.	TRBV19	14	TRBJ1-3	CASSIEGPGNTIYF	TGTGCCAGTAGTATAGAAGGGCCTGGAAACACCATATATTTT
many	TRBD1	TRBV5-1	13	TRBJ1-2	CASKRQGADGYTF	TGCGCCAGCAAACGGCAGGGGGCCGATGGCTACACCTTC
many	.	TRBV6-5	14	TRBJ2-2	CASSYGLYTGELFF	TGTGCCAGCAGTTACGGGCTGTACACCGGGGAGCTGTTTTTT
.	.	TRBV28	14	TRBJ2-5	CVNHPSTGQETQYF	TGTGTCAACCATCCCAGTACAGGGCAAGAGACCCAGTACTTC
.	.	TRBV5-1	14	TRBJ1-2	CASSSPLGGYGYTF	TGCGCCAGCAGCTCCCCATTGGGGGGCTACGGCTACACCTTC
many	TRBD2	TRBV5-4	16	TRBJ2-3	CASSLTSGTGTDTQYF	TGTGCCAGCAGCTTGACTAGCGGGACTGGGACTGATACGCAGTATTTT
many	TRBD1	TRBV7-6	16	TRBJ2-7	CASSLPPDRGLNEQYF	TGTGCCAGCAGCTTACCCCCGGACAGGGGACTGAACGAGCAGTACTTC
.	.	TRBV7-9	14	TRBJ1-4	CASSPRTPNEKLFF	TGTGCCAGCAGCCCACGGACACCTAATGAAAAACTGTTTTTT
.	.	TRBV9	15	TRBJ1-6	CASSVASGGNSPLHF	TGTGCCAGCAGCGTAGCTAGCGGGGGGAATTCACCCCTCCACTTT